The T cell receptor beta chain described here comes from a study of blood T cell repertoires in COVID-19. On the study more broadly: The United States, Italy and Spain supplied acute and convalescent COVID-19 samples. T cells, B-cell-depleted T cells, or PBMCs supplied cDNA or gDNA.

Study members were between roughly 18 and 89 years old and lived in approximately 25 US regions. Recovered status applied to Cohort 3 donors who had two consecutive negative PCRs. It also applied to those with clearance or with symptom resolution. V lost 0 bases, J lost 3 bases, and 6 bases lay in between. This CDR3 region has 13 residues. CDR1 is SGHVS and CDR2 is FNYEAQ in the germline V gene. Measured with immunoSEQ multiplex PCR; TCRdb has only the in-frame clones, and not every one. The sample includes about 460,000 clones, more than 85% of them seen just once. The chain joins TRBV7-6 to TRBJ2-7; D perhaps matches TRBD2 (5 bases). The source of this sequence is a woman in her fifties or sixties who had recovered from COVID-19. Sequencing input: PBMCs or T cells enriched from blood (not recorded which). CDR3 coding DNA: TGTGCCAGCAGCTTAGCCCGGGACTACGAGCAGTACTTC. This gives the protein CASSLARDYEQYF.